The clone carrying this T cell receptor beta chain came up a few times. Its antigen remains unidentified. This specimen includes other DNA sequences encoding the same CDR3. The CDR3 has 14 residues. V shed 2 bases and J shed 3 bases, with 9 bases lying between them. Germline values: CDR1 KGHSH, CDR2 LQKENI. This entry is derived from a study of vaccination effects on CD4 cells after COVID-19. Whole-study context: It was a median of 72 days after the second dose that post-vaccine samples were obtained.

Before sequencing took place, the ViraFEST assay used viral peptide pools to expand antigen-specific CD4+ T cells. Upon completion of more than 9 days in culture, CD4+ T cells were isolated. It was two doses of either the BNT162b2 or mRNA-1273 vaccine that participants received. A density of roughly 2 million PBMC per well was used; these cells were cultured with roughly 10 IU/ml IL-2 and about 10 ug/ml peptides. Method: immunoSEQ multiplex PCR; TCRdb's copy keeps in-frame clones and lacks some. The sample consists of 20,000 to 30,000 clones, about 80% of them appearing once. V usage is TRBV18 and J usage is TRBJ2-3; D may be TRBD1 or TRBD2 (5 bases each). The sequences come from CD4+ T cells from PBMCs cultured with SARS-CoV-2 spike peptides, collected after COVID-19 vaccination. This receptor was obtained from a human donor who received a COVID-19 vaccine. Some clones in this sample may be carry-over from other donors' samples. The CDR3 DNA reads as TGTGCCAGCTCACCAGGGGGTGGAACAGATACGCAGTATTTT. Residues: CASSPGGGTDTQYF.